These T cell receptor beta chains were read from a single sample in a study of prognosis after radiotherapy for stage I lung cancer. TCRdb re-called the multiplex PCR reads through MiXCR, storing one row per CDR3 protein. This sample carries 20,000 to 30,000 distinct CDR3 sequences, around 38% of them seen once, and the ten largest clones take around a third. The sample was PBMCs, taken before or after stereotactic body radiation therapy (not recorded which). Receptors originate from a donor of 50 years or more with non-small cell lung cancer. Each CDR3 is given with its conserved first and last residue. The order of the fields is V gene, J gene, D gene, clone size, CDR3 DNA, CDR3 protein. A D gene is named only where the DNA matches it firmly. Clone size is stated in some rows and not others, as once, few, many or a class when expanded.

>TRBV7-8|TRBJ2-7|TRBD1|many
TGTGCCAGCAGCTTTGACAGGGCCTACGAGCAGTACTTC
CASSFDRAYEQYF
>TRBV2|TRBJ1-1|NA|many
TGTGCCAGCAGTTACTACACCCAGAACACTGAAGCTTTCTTT
CASSYYTQNTEAFF
>TRBV12-3/TRBV12-4|TRBJ2-5|NA|many
TGTGCCAGCAGTCGCAGCGCGGGTCGAGAGACCCAGTACTTC
CASSRSAGRETQYF
>TRBV6-1|TRBJ1-6|NA|medium-sized
TGTGCCAGCAGAGCGCAGGGGCAATCGTCACCCCTCCACTTT
CASRAQGQSSPLHF
>TRBV7-2|TRBJ2-3|TRBD2|many
TGTGCCAGCAACGTAGCGGGAGTATCAGATACGCAGTATTTT
CASNVAGVSDTQYF
>TRBV7-6|TRBJ1-2|NA|many
TGTGCCAGCAGCTCCGTAGGTGGTTATGGCTACACCTTC
CASSSVGGYGYTF
>TRBV20-1|TRBJ2-3|NA|many
TGCAGTGCTCTCCCCGGGATCACAGATACGCAGTATTTT
CSALPGITDTQYF
>TRBV7-2|TRBJ2-3|TRBD2|NA
TGTGCCAGCAGCCCCCTAGCGGTAAAAAGCACAGATACGCAGTATTTT
CASSPLAVKSTDTQYF
>TRBV19|TRBJ2-4|NA|many
TGTGCCAGTAGCCCGACCCAGGGGGGGAGAAACATTCAGTACTTC
CASSPTQGGRNIQYF
>TRBV28|TRBJ2-2|NA|NA
TGTGCCAGCAGTTTCCTCGACTGGACGAACACCGGGGAGCTGTTTTTT
CASSFLDWTNTGELFF
>TRBV27|TRBJ2-3|NA|NA
TGTGCCAGCAGTTTCTCGTGGGGGGCAGGAGGTACGCAGTATTTT
CASSFSWGAGGTQYF
>TRBV7-9|TRBJ2-1|TRBD1|NA
TGTGCCAGCAGCCCCGGGACAGGCCAAACCTACAATGAGCAGTTCTTC
CASSPGTGQTYNEQFF
>TRBV14|TRBJ2-7|NA|many
TGTGCCAGCAGCCTTTTGGGTAGGGGCAACGAGCAGTACTTC
CASSLLGRGNEQYF
>TRBV6-2/TRBV6-3|TRBJ1-2|NA|NA
TGTGCCAGCAGTGAAGCTAACTATGGCTACACCTTC
CASSEANYGYTF
>TRBV7-3|TRBJ1-2|TRBD1|NA
TGTGCCAGCAGCGATAGGTCAGGGGGTGGCTACACCTTC
CASSDRSGGGYTF
>TRBV6-2/TRBV6-3|TRBJ2-1|NA|many
TGTGCCAGCAGTGAATTTACGCAGGCCAATGAGCAGTTCTTC
CASSEFTQANEQFF
>TRBV27|TRBJ1-2|TRBD1|many
TGTGCCAGCAGTCGGACAGGGTCGGGCGGCTACACCTTC
CASSRTGSGGYTF
>TRBV29-1|TRBJ2-3|NA|many
TGCAGCGAGGAGGGGGAGTACGGGGATACGCAGTATTTT
CSEEGEYGDTQYF
>TRBV20-1|TRBJ2-7|TRBD2|NA
TGCAGTGCTAGAGATTTGGGGCGGGAGGGCCGGTACGAGCAGTACTTC
CSARDLGREGRYEQYF
>TRBV11-2|TRBJ2-7|NA|medium-sized
TGTGCCAGCAGCCCCCTCGGCGGCTACGAGCAGTACTTC
CASSPLGGYEQYF
>TRBV10-3|TRBJ1-2|TRBD1|many
TGTGCCATCAGGGAGACAGGGGGCGATGGCTACACCTTC
CAIRETGGDGYTF
>TRBV25-1|TRBJ2-1|NA|many
TGTGCCAGCAGTGAACTCCTGAACAATGAGCAGTTCTTC
CASSELLNNEQFF
>TRBV6-1|TRBJ2-7|NA|NA
TGTGCCAGCAGTCTACAATGGGCTTCCGAGCAGTACTTC
CASSLQWASEQYF
>TRBV20-1|TRBJ1-5|TRBD1|many
TGCAGTGCTAGAGAGGGACAGGGGTTAAATCAGCCCCAGCATTTT
CSAREGQGLNQPQHF
>TRBV12-3/TRBV12-4|TRBJ2-7|TRBD2|NA
TGTGCCAGCAGTTTTACTAGCGGGGTCTACGAGCAGTACTTC
CASSFTSGVYEQYF
>TRBV4-3|TRBJ1-4|NA|many
TGCGCCAGCAGCGACTCCCCGGCGGCTAATGAAAAACTGTTTTTT
CASSDSPAANEKLFF
>TRBV6-1|TRBJ2-7|NA|NA
TGTTCCATCAGTGTTTCCGGGATCTACGAGCAGTACTTC
CSISVSGIYEQYF
>TRBV9|TRBJ2-7|NA|NA
TGTGCCAGCAGCGTTGAAGGGAACGGCTACTACGAGCAGTACTTT
CASSVEGNGYYEQYF
>TRBV20-1|TRBJ2-7|NA|many
TGCAGTGCTCATGGACCTTCTCCGACGTCCGAGCAGTACTTC
CSAHGPSPTSEQYF
>TRBV18|TRBJ2-7|TRBD1|many
TGTGCCAGCTCACCTGGGACAGGGAGCTCCTACGAGCAGTACTTC
CASSPGTGSSYEQYF
>TRBV7-8|TRBJ1-1|TRBD1|NA
TGTGACAGCAGCGCCGGGACAGCAAACACTGAAGCTTTCTTT
CDSSAGTANTEAFF
>TRBV20-1|TRBJ1-1|TRBD1|NA
TGCAGTGCTATACAGACAGGGGCTAGGGGCACTGAAGCTTTCTTT
CSAIQTGARGTEAFF
>TRBV2|TRBJ2-5|TRBD2|many
TGTGCCAGCAGTGCCCTAAGGGCGGGGGGGGAGACCCAGTACTTC
CASSALRAGGETQYF
>TRBV28|TRBJ2-7|NA|NA
TGTGCCAGCACCGACTCCAGCTCCTACGAGCAGTACTTC
CASTDSSSYEQYF
>TRBV7-6|TRBJ2-7|TRBD1|many
TGTGCCAGCAGCTTAGCGACAGGGTCCTACGAGCAGTACTTC
CASSLATGSYEQYF
>TRBV29-1|TRBJ1-4|NA|few
TGCAGCGTTGAGGTGCAGGGAGAGGAAAAACTGTTTTTT
CSVEVQGEEKLFF
>TRBV19|TRBJ1-5|NA|many
TGTGCCAGTAGTCAGGGGAATAGCAATCAGCCCCAGCATTTT
CASSQGNSNQPQHF
>TRBV7-8|TRBJ1-1|NA|many
TGTGCCAGCAGCACACGCCTAGGGGGGGGCAGCGAAGCTTTCTTT
CASSTRLGGGSEAFF
>TRBV7-6|TRBJ2-7|TRBD2|NA
TGTGCCAGCAGCAAAGATAGCGGGGGCCTGGGCGAGCAGTACTTC
CASSKDSGGLGEQYF
>TRBV4-3|TRBJ1-2|NA|NA
TGCGCCAGCAGCCAAGATTTCCAGCTATATGGCTACACCTTC
CASSQDFQLYGYTF
>TRBV4-3|TRBJ2-1|NA|many
TGCGCCAGCAGCCAAGATTACTCTATGAGGCATGAGCAGTTCTTC
CASSQDYSMRHEQFF
>TRBV10-2|TRBJ2-7|NA|many
TGCGCCAGCAGTCGAGGGGGGTTCGGGGCCTCGCCCTCCTACGAGCAGTACTTC
CASSRGGFGASPSYEQYF
>TRBV20-1|TRBJ2-5|TRBD2|few
TGCAGTGCTTCAGAGATGGGAACTAGCGGGGCCCAACGAGGGACCCAGTACTTC
CSASEMGTSGAQRGTQYF
>TRBV4-1|TRBJ2-2|TRBD2|many
TGCGCCAGCAGCCAGGATAGGTCACTAGCGGGTGGAACCGGGGAGCTGTTTTTT
CASSQDRSLAGGTGELFF
>TRBV6-2/TRBV6-3|TRBJ1-1|NA|many
TGTGCCAGCAGTTACTCGAGGAACACTGAAGCTTTCTTT
CASSYSRNTEAFF
>TRBV20-1|TRBJ2-7|NA|NA
TGCAGTGCCGCCCCGGTGGGGCGTCTCGAGCAGTACTTC
CSAAPVGRLEQYF
>TRBV5-4|TRBJ1-2|NA|once
TGTGCCAGCAGCTTGGACGGGGAAAGCTATGGCTACACCTTC
CASSLDGESYGYTF
>TRBV19|TRBJ2-2|NA|NA
TGTGCCAGTAGTATAGCCCTGGGACAGAACACCGGGGAGCTGTTTTTT
CASSIALGQNTGELFF
>TRBV9|TRBJ1-1|NA|many
TGTGCCAGCAGCGTAGGGGGGTTTGAGTCGACTGAAGCTTTCTTT
CASSVGGFESTEAFF
>TRBV12-3/TRBV12-4|TRBJ1-6|TRBD1|NA
TGTGCCAGCAGTTCCCTGGGACAGTATAATTCACCCCTCCACTTT
CASSSLGQYNSPLHF
>TRBV5-8|TRBJ2-5|NA|many
TGTGCCAGCAGCGGAAGACTAGTCTTTTCAGAGACCCAGTACTTC
CASSGRLVFSETQYF
>TRBV2|TRBJ2-7|TRBD2|many
TGTGCCAGCAGTGAACTGAGCGGGGGGGCAGACGAGCAGTACTTC
CASSELSGGADEQYF
>TRBV11-2|TRBJ2-1|NA|many
TGTGCCAGCAGCTTAGGGGGGGAATCTGGGCAGTTCTTC
CASSLGGESGQFF
>TRBV24-1|TRBJ2-1|TRBD1|many
TGTGCCACCAGTGATTTCGGCGGACAGGGGGCCGATGAGCAGTTCTTC
CATSDFGGQGADEQFF
>TRBV7-2|TRBJ2-7|TRBD2|NA
TGCGCCAGCACACTCGGGTTTGGCGGGAGCTACGAGCAGTACTTC
CASTLGFGGSYEQYF